This T cell receptor beta chain is drawn from a study of shared clonotypes between healthy human individuals (dated by TCRdb to the early 2020s). Broadly, across the study: A couple of women and a few men aged 18 to 49 years were included in the cohort. For each donor, CD4 naive and CD4 memory were each given three plates, CD8 naive was given two plates, and CD8 memory was given one plate. Blood TCR repertoires of four to six healthy adults were deeply sequenced to estimate repertoire size and the extent of clonotype sharing between individuals. To increase sequencing depth and limit assay-specific biases, TCR repertoire library preparation and sequencing were carried out by different laboratories using diverse techniques. Per donor, leukapheresis produced somewhere between about 0.85 and 8.9 billion PBMCs.

Counted from cysteine to phenylalanine, this CDR3 has 16 amino acids. This entry keeps only the CDR3 DNA: 48 bases, framed from base 1. Trimming takes 0 bases off V and 4 bases off J; junction bases not matched to a gene: 5. The germline V gene provides CDR1 ENHRY and CDR2 SYGVKD. With regard to this clone: It lacks a known antigen. Per-nucleotide qualities are absent, and no much larger clonotype sits a single base away.

Using the deep immunoSEQ assay, multiplex PCR amplified TCR CDR3 regions from genomic DNA. For each cell subset, the extracted genomic DNA was distributed evenly across all wells of several immunoSEQ 96-well plates, and each plate served as one replicate. Each replicate PCR for sorted subsets received around 0.2 ug genomic DNA, equal to roughly 33,000 T cell genomes. The purified libraries were quantified using a Qubit 3.0 fluorometer, sized with a Bioanalyzer 2100, and then quantified again using the KAPA Library Quantification kit. Each immunoSEQ 96-well plate was sequenced on its own single-read 150-cycle Illumina NextSeq 550 flow cell. Under the source paper's analysis protocol: Because the immunoSEQ output held only junctional sequences and lacked quality scores, the filtering could not match the filtering applied to full-length reads. Sequences were annotated with PyIR, a Python wrapper for IgBLAST v1.9, and V/J genes and CDR3 were assigned using IMGT germline references. Reads were removed for weak V/J assignments (E-value above 1e-6), missing CDR3, stop codons, out-of-frame junctions, or ambiguous translated residues. V3J clonotypes were defined by identical inferred V gene, J gene, and CDR3 amino acid sequence. To compute the percentage overlap between repertoires, the number of shared unique clonotypes was divided by the size of the smaller repertoire. RTK rarefaction, the Chao1 estimator, and Recon v2.1 estimates of unobserved clonotypes were used to assess repertoire richness. Generation probabilities for all TCRbeta clonotypes obtained by the gDNA method from a few donors were computed using OLGA. Sourced from immuneACCESS, this table was stored by TCRdb with only in-frame sequences that have V and J called. A share of the clones is absent; for the studies checked, an unresolved V gene accounts for under half, and the remainder has no known explanation. D and trimming were read from the DNA, whereas the V and J calls and clone size are those reported in that table. Here the sample has about 2.1 million clones; roughly 93% occur a single time. Around 1.7% of the sample comes from the top ten.

CD8 naive samples were obtained by positive selection for CCR7 among CD45RO-negative cells, yielding a CD45RA+CCR7+ population from which TemRA cells were excluded. Healthy HIV-negative adults with no recently reported acute infections or vaccinations were included as donors. Every donor was a Caucasian adult residing in Nashville, Tennessee, USA. Blood was obtained by leukapheresis, after which PBMCs were separated by Ficoll-Histopaque density gradient centrifugation and cryopreserved in liquid nitrogen vapor phase. Purity and quantity of every magnetically sorted T cell population were checked by analytical flow cytometry. Genomic DNA was isolated from each sorted fraction and quantified by UV absorbance on a Nanodrop 2000c. Beyond this particular receptor, the publication reports: Sharing across several donors was observed for around 5% of naive CD4, about 3.2% of naive CD8, roughly 2.3% of memory CD4, and about 0.39% of memory CD8 clonotypes. Pairwise subsampling indicated that sequencing depth was expected to affect the degree of clonotype sharing among donors. Clonotypes shared by all four sorted-subset donors showed higher generation probabilities than non-shared clonotypes. Incomplete sequencing was indicated by rarefaction of sorted-subset datasets, despite the large sequencing depth. The genetic and exposure-history diversity represented was limited by the small number of donors. Sampling was restricted to blood, and TCR repertoires in tissues likely differ from the TCR repertoires found in blood. Naive subsets generally had larger estimated clonotype richness than memory subsets.

The chain uses TRBV10-3 and TRBJ2-2, with 7 bases aligning to TRBD2. Sequencing used naive CD8+ T cells from PBMCs. The cell subset or site label of this sample denotes: CD45RA+CCR7+. The TCR originated in a man aged 18 to 30 in good health. Some clones in this sample may be carry-over from other donors' samples. The nucleotide sequence is given as TGTGCCATCAGTGAGTCCTCGGGGGGTATCACCGGGGAGCTGTTTTTT. It encodes CAISESSGGITGELFF.